What follows are 6 T cell receptor beta chains derived from one specimen sequenced in a study of blood T cell repertoires in COVID-19 (dated by TCRdb to the early 2020s). Libraries were constructed by the immunoSEQ multiplex PCR assay. Entries here come from immuneACCESS through TCRdb and include only in-frame sequences with V and J called. Some clones fail to appear in such tables; in the studies checked, an unresolved V gene covers under half of the shortfall, and the cause of the remainder is unknown. The sample records tens of thousands of clones, around 81% of which are singletons. The ten most abundant clones make up 60% to 80% of the sample. Material: peripheral blood. The receptors derive from a man in his 70s with acute or convalescent COVID-19.

The chain carries TRBV2 and TRBJ1-1; 7 positions match TRBD1. The CDR3 sequence is 12 residues long. Germline trimming cut 8 bases from V and 5 bases from J; bases unmatched to any gene: 5. Per germline, CDR1 SNHLY and CDR2 FYNNEI. The CDR3 DNA follows: TGTGCCAGCCGGACAGGCGGAACTGAAGCTTTCTTT. Residues: CASRTGGTEAFF.

The chain has TRBV7-8 and TRBJ2-3; 10 bases agree with TRBD2. The length of the CDR3 is 17 residues. The germline CDR1 and CDR2 sequences are SGHVS and FQNEAQ. Unmatched junction bases numbered 9, after V lost 5 bases and J lost 1 base. The CDR3 DNA is TGTGCCAGCAGCCCCGCTTTAGCGGGGGGTGGCACAGATACGCAGTATTTT. Translation gives CASSPALAGGGTDTQYF.

This clone appeared a single time. The genes are TRBV4-1 and TRBJ1-2; D perhaps matches TRBD1 (6 bases). The CDR3 runs 15 residues. CDR1 is MGHRA and CDR2 is YSYEKL in the germline V gene. V was cut by 4 bases and J by 3 bases, with 15 bases left in between. The CDR3 DNA follows: TGCGCCAGCAGCCCCCAGGGGCAAGGTGACTATGGCTACACCTTC. Translated, it gives CASSPQGQGDYGYTF.

J is TRBJ1-5 and V is TRBV7-2; 8 bases line up with TRBD1. The CDR3 has 15 residues. J lost 6 bases, V lost 7 bases, and 11 bases had no gene match. Germline V gene data show CDR1 as SGHTA and CDR2 as FQGNSA. CDR3 sequence: CASTKAAGGSQPQHF. CDR3 in DNA: TGTGCCAGCACCAAAGCGGCAGGGGGCAGTCAGCCCCAGCATTTT.

The chain has TRBV12-5 and TRBJ2-3; 9 bases align to TRBD2. With V trimmed by 2 bases and J by 4 bases, 7 bases remained unmatched. This CDR3 contains 16 residues. CDR1 is LGHNT, CDR2 FRNRAP, per germline. The CDR3 is CASGLQSSGSSDTQYF. The DNA of the CDR3 is TGTGCTAGTGGTTTGCAAAGTAGCGGGAGTTCAGATACGCAGTATTTT.

This chain's CDR3 is CASSLSGQGSYEQYF. CDR3 nucleotides: TGTGCCAGTAGTCTATCGGGACAGGGGAGCTACGAGCAGTACTTC. The chain has TRBV19 and TRBJ2-7, with TRBD1 matching over 10 bases. J lost 3 bases, V lost 5 bases, and 7 bases had no gene match. The CDR3 covers 15 residues. Germline CDR1 and CDR2: LNHDA and SQIVND (reference sequence).